The T cell receptor (beta chain) described here comes from a study of CD8+ T cells in alopecia areata. Sorting separated CD4+ and CD8+ T cells out of PBMCs. Overall study results and limits: Scalp samples also contribute reads from the resident alphabeta T cells found in normal skin. Mice showed clearer TCR sharing than patients did, a gap that was possibly HLA-related. Especially in alopecia totalis/universalis, lesional scalp showed greater clonality than normal scalp did.

Sequencing templates came from extracted RNA that was reverse transcribed into cDNA. Here immunoSEQ multiplex PCR was the method, and the copy in TCRdb shows in-frame clones only, minus some. This sample carries roughly 150,000 clones, 50% to 60% of them seen once, and the ten largest clones take 4.5% to 5%. Points on this clone: Its antigen is unknown.

Germline V gene data show CDR1 as SQVTM and CDR2 as ANQGSEA. This CDR3 comprises 12 residues. The V and J ends lost 4 bases and 9 bases, in that order; junction bases with no gene match: 5. This receptor was identified in a human donor in good health. The sample taken for sequencing was CD4+ T cells sorted from blood. V and J are TRBV29-1 and TRBJ2-4; 8 positions match TRBD1. CDR3 in amino acids: CSVGTGLGIQYF. CDR3 in DNA: TGCAGCGTTGGGACAGGGCTGGGCATTCAGTACTTC.